The clone carrying this T cell receptor (beta chain) has ten or more counts. The antigen remains unidentified. This entry comes from a study of identical twins. General study results and limits: High-abundance cord blood beta clonotypes had fewer insertions; memory repertoires showed none. Part of the zero-insertion signal could reflect confounding by invariant MAIT and iNKT cells. It was cross-sectional statistical analysis, not following the same donors, that the conclusions relied on.

The V and J ends lost 4 bases and 0 bases respectively, with 18 bases between them. The length of the CDR3 is 17 residues. Germline-derived CDR1 and CDR2 are LGHNA and YNFKEQ. MiXCR, run by TCRdb on the 5' RACE reads, gives a single entry per CDR3 protein. This sample has under 900,000 distinct CDR3 sequences; roughly 12% occur once, and the top ten carry under 2%. These data also formed part of another study, on yellow fever vaccine responses in identical twins. This second study says: Among the twins, the vaccine T cell response reportedly seemed partly convergent and partly personalized.

This TCR came from a woman aged 18-35 years in good health. Sequencing was carried out using PBMCs. The gene calls are TRBV4-2 and TRBJ1-2, with a weak D call TRBD1 (5 bases). In DNA form, the CDR3 reads TGTGCCAGCAGCCCAGGGACCGTAACCCCAGCTAACTATGGCTACACCTTC. Encoded protein: CASSPGTVTPANYGYTF.